This TCR beta chain stems from a study of blood T cell repertoires in COVID-19. The overall study: Acute and convalescent COVID-19 samples came from the United States, Italy and Spain. Sources were T cells, B-cell-depleted T cells, or PBMCs; the material itself was cDNA or gDNA.

Clones were sequenced by immunoSEQ multiplex PCR, and TCRdb holds only the in-frame ones, with some missing. The repertoire holds 120,000 or so clones, with 70% to 85% as singletons. V was pared by 3 bases and J by 4 bases, with 5 bases of the junction left unmatched. The CDR3 is made up of 14 amino acids. The germline V gene has CDR1 SEHNR and CDR2 FQNEAQ (reference sequence). The chain couples TRBV7-9 to TRBJ1-2; TRBD1 matches at 7 bases. The sequenced sample consisted of peripheral blood. This receptor was obtained from an older woman with acute or convalescent COVID-19. CDR3 amino acids: CASSFADRAYGYTF. CDR3 DNA: TGTGCCAGCAGCTTTGCAGACAGGGCCTATGGCTACACCTTC.